The clone carrying this T cell receptor beta chain was recorded a few times. Antigen unknown. One junction end does not reproduce the germline sequence, and a read error may be involved. Prepared libraries of TCR beta cDNA carried unique molecular identifiers. There were roughly 0.95 to 10 million T cells, and approximately 480,000 cDNA molecules came from them. One entry per CDR3 protein, called by TCRdb with MiXCR from the PCR reads. This table holds about 760,000 distinct CDR3 sequences, 30% found once. The data were obtained in a study of post-analysis software for immune sequencing data. Findings of the study overall: Controls' normalized Chao1 diversity significantly exceeded that of multiple sclerosis patients. With TRBV5-6, TRBV5-1 and TRBV20-1 included, about five TRBV segments were more frequent in patients than in controls.

This CDR3 is 14 amino acids long. The sequence came from a girl aged 10-17 years with multiple sclerosis. The chain uses TRBV12-3 or TRBV12-4 and TRBJ1-5; D is unresolved. The sequenced sample was blood. In DNA, the CDR3 is TGTGCCAACAGTTTCGGCTCCCGCAATCAGCCCCAGCATTTT. Amino acid sequence: CANSFGSRNQPQHF.